The clone carrying this T cell receptor beta chain occurred once. This was a deep-level run. Methods used by the authors: Junction-only immunoSEQ data arrived without quality scores, meaning filtering differed. The table came from immunoSEQ multiplex PCR; TCRdb's copy has only in-frame clones and leaves some out. V, J and clone size reflect that table, while D and trimming were determined from the DNA. The table has about 450,000 clones, around three quarters seen once. This sample was included in a study of shared clonotypes between healthy human individuals. Trimming removed 3 bases from V and 3 bases from J; junction bases left unmatched: 7. The CDR3 consists of 17 residues. CDR1 is KGHSH and CDR2 is LQKENI in the germline V gene. All donors qualified as healthy HIV-negative adults and had experienced no recent acute infections or vaccinations. Genomic DNA, for the unsorted samples, came from some 100 million PBMCs.

Sequencing input: PBMCs. The chain couples TRBV18 to TRBJ2-3, with 12 nucleotides matching TRBD2. The source of this sequence is a woman in her thirties or forties in good health. Some clones in this sample may be carry-over from other donors' samples. The chain's CDR3 is CASSPGTSGLGTDTQYF. DNA for the CDR3: TGTGCCAGCTCACCCGGGACTAGCGGGTTGGGTACAGATACGCAGTATTTT.